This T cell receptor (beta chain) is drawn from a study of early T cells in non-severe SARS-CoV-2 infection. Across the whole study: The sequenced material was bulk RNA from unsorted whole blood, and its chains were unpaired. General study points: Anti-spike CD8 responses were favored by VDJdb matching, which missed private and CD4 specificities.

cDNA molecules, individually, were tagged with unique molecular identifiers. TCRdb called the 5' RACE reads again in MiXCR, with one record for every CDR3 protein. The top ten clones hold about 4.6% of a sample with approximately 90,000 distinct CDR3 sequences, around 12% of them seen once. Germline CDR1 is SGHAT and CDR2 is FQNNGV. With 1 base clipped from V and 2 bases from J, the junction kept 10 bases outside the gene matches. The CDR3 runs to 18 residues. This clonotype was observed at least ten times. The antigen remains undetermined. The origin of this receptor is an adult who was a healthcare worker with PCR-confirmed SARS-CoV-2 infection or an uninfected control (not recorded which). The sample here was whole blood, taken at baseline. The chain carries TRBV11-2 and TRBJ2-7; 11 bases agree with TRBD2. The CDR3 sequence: CASSLVGTGLAATYEQYF. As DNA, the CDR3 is TGTGCCAGCAGCTTAGTCGGTACGGGACTAGCGGCGACCTACGAGCAGTACTTC.